The entry below gives a single TCR beta chain sequence along with its context. Its cognate antigen is unknown. The data derive from a study of OX40 agonist ivuxolimab in advanced cancers. Overall study context: Partial responses, seen in three patients, involved one hepatocellular carcinoma and two cutaneous melanomas.

Clones were read by immunoSEQ multiplex PCR, and TCRdb kept only the in-frame ones, dropping some. The repertoire holds tens of thousands of clones, with 85% to 90% as singletons. Whole-study findings and limits: In the 0.1 to 3.0 mg/kg range, CD4+ and CD8+ blood T cells had expanded clonally by week 6.

V lost 6 bases to trimming and J lost 6 bases, with 18 bases between them. Germline V CDR1 and CDR2: SNHLY, FYNNEI. CDR3 size: 15 residues. The chain uses TRBV2 and TRBJ1-5; D might be TRBD1 (6 bases). Here the sequenced sample was CD4+ or CD8+ T cells sorted from blood, taken in a trial of the OX40 agonist ivuxolimab. This sequence was found in an adult with an advanced solid tumor such as melanoma, head and neck, liver or kidney cancer. The CDR3 DNA is TGTGCCAGCAGGCCCGAAAGACAGGCAGGTCAGCCCCAGCATTTT. It encodes CASRPERQAGQPQHF.